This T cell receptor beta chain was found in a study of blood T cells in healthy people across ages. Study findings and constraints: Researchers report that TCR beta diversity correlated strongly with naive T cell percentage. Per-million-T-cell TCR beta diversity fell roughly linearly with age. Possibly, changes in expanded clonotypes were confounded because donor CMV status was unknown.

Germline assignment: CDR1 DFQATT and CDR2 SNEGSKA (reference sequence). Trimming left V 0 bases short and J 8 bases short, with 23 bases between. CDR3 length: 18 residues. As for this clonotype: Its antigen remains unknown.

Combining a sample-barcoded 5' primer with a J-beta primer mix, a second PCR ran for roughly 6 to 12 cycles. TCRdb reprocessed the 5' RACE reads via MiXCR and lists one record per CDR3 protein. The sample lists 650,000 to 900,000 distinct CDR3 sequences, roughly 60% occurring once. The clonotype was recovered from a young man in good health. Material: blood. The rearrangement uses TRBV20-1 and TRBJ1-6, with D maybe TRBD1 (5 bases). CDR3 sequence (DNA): TGCAGTGCTAGAGATCCTAGGGTCGGGACGTCGACGGATTCACCCCTCCACTTT. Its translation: CSARDPRVGTSTDSPLHF.